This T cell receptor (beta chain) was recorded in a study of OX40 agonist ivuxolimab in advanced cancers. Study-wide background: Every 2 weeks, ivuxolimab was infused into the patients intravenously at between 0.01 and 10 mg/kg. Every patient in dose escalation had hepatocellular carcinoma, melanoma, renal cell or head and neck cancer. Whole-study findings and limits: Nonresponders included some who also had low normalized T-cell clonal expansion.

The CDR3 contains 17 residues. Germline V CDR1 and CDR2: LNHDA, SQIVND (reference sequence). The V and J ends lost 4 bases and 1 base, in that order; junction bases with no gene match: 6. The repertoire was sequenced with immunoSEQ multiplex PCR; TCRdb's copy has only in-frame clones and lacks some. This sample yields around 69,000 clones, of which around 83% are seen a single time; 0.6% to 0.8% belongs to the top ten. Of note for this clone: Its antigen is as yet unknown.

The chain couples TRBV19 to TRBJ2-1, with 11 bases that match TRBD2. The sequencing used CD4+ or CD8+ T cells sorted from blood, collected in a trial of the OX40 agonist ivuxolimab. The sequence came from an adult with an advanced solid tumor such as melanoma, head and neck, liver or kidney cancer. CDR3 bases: TGTGCCAGTAGTACGCGACTAGCGGGGCCGTCCTACAATGAGCAGTTCTTC. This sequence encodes CASSTRLAGPSYNEQFF. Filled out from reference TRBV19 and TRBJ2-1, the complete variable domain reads DGGITQSPKYLFRKEGQNVTLSCEQNLNHDAMYWYRQDPGQGLRLIYYSQIVNDFQKGDIAEGYSVSREKKESFPLTVTSAQKNPTAFYLCASSTRLAGPSYNEQFFGPGTRLTVL.